The 2 T cell receptor beta chains given below trace back to one sample, sequenced in a study of a mutant IDH1 vaccine in newly diagnosed glioma. Time point in this sample: baseline, week 1 (first vaccination visit). Treatment noted: pre-vaccination baseline after standard-of-care therapy. Only in-frame clones appear in the TCRdb table, and some are missing; sequencing was by immunoSEQ multiplex PCR. The table records some 61,000 clones, about 86% of them present only once. Sequencing was performed on PBMCs, taken from a glioma patient treated with radiotherapy, temozolomide or both. The origin of the receptors is a man aged 25-45 years with glioma.

This chain links TRBV7-8 with TRBJ2-5; the match to TRBD2 covers 14 bases. Trimming at V came to 0 bases and at J to 5 bases, leaving 5 bases not matched to a gene. Germline-derived CDR1 and CDR2 are SGHVS and FQNEAQ. This CDR3 spans 17 amino acids. The CDR3 region is CASSLATSGGARETQYF. DNA for the CDR3: TGTGCCAGCAGCTTAGCGACTAGCGGGGGGGCCCGGGAGACCCAGTACTTC.

The chain carries TRBV6-4 and TRBJ1-2; D may be TRBD1 (5 bases). There are 14 residues in the CDR3. Trimming removed 1 base from V and 8 bases from J, with 14 bases in between. Germline V gives CDR1 MRHNA, CDR2 SNTAGT. CDR3 sequence (DNA): TGTGCCAGCAGTGACTTGGGGGGTTTGGGAGGCTACACCTTC. This codes for CASSDLGGLGGYTF.